The T cell receptor (beta chain) under discussion was sequenced for a study of T cell clonotyping in hematopoietic cell transplantation. On this clone: What it binds is unknown.

Recipient blood drawn about 28 days pretransplant and days 30, 100, 180 after. Study-level results: Few recipient clonotypes overlapped donors; over 95% were de novo at given depth. After transplant, recipient diversity fell while pathologically expanded clonotypes grew through day 180. No sorting was done, leaving CD4 and CD8 contributions mixed.

TCRdb keeps only in-frame clones here, not all; method: immunoSEQ multiplex PCR. This sample has about 10,000 clones, with roughly three quarters found just once. The sequencing here drew on PBMCs, taken 30 days after allogeneic stem cell transplant. The sequence was obtained from a female patient aged 40 to 55 who had an allogeneic stem cell transplant from a related donor, so T cells may come from the graft donor. Some clones in this sample may be carry-over from other donors' samples.

CDR3 sequence: CASSFREGTYEQYF. CDR3 coding DNA: TGCGCCAGCAGCTTTCGGGAGGGAACCTACGAGCAGTACTTC. This rearrangement joins TRBV5-1 to TRBJ2-7; 8 bases match TRBD2. V was pared by 2 bases and J by 2 bases, with 3 bases of the junction left unmatched. This CDR3 is 14 amino acids long. Germline CDR1 reads SGHRS; CDR2 reads YFSETQ.